The 18 T cell receptor beta chains presented below share a single source sample, sequenced in a study of blood T cell repertoires in COVID-19. Measured with immunoSEQ multiplex PCR; TCRdb has only the in-frame clones, and not every one. Of 300,000 or so clones in the sample, 89% were seen once. Input material: peripheral blood. Receptors were obtained from a man between 18 and 35 years old who had recovered from COVID-19.

This clone was seen once. The chain links TRBV6-5 to TRBJ1-6; D is unresolved. Trimming left V 2 bases short and J 7 bases short, with 12 bases between. There are 15 residues in the CDR3. CDR1 is MNHEY, CDR2 SVGAGI, per germline. CDR3 in DNA: TGTGCCAGCAGTTACAACGGGATCCTAAATTCACCCCTCCACTTT. It translates to CASSYNGILNSPLHF.

In nucleotides, the CDR3 is TGTGCCAGCAGCTTAGTGGCAGAAGCTAACTATGGCTACACCTTC. This gives the protein CASSLVAEANYGYTF. V gene TRBV7-2 combines with J gene TRBJ1-2; D is ambiguous. Germline V gene data show CDR1 as SGHTA and CDR2 as FQGNSA. Trimming shortened V by 1 base and J by 0 bases, and 9 bases separated the two germline ends. This CDR3 has 15 residues.

CDR3 loop: CSVSRQASSSTDTQYF. The CDR3 DNA follows: TGCAGCGTTTCACGACAGGCTTCCTCCAGCACAGATACGCAGTATTTT. The V call is TRBV29-1, the J call TRBJ2-3, with TRBD1 as a possible D gene (6 bases). V was cut by 5 bases and J by 0 bases, with 18 bases left in between. The V gene's germline CDR1 is SQVTM and CDR2 ANQGSEA. The CDR3 spans 16 residues.

The chain carries TRBV6-5 and TRBJ2-7; D is perhaps TRBD1 (6 bases). The germline gives CDR1 MNHEY, CDR2 SVGAGI. The length of the CDR3 is 14 residues. Trimming shortened V by 0 bases and J by 7 bases, and 13 bases separated the two germline ends. This CDR3 reads CASSYSNRVGEQYF. In DNA, the CDR3 is TGTGCCAGCAGTTACTCAAACAGGGTTGGGGAGCAGTACTTC.

V usage is TRBV29-1 and J usage is TRBJ2-2, with 8 positions matching TRBD2. With 7 bases clipped from V and 5 bases from J, the junction kept 3 bases outside the gene matches. This CDR3 has 12 residues. The germline V gene has CDR1 SQVTM and CDR2 ANQGSEA. CDR3: CSATGGTGELFF. DNA for the CDR3: TGCAGCGCCACGGGGGGGACCGGGGAGCTGTTTTTT.

This clone was seen a handful of times. Other nucleotide sequences in the sample specify the same CDR3. The V gene is TRBV2, the J gene TRBJ1-5; D is undetermined. This CDR3 region has 15 residues. Germline-derived CDR1 and CDR2 are SNHLY and FYNNEI. Trimming cost V 2 bases and J 2 bases, with 10 bases left between them. The CDR3: CASSEPGLGNQPQHF. The CDR3 DNA follows: TGTGCCAGCAGTGAACCGGGTCTGGGCAATCAGCCCCAGCATTTT.

This clone was seen only once. The chain recombines TRBV2 with TRBJ1-1; a weak D match, TRBD1 (6 bases). The CDR3 has 15 residues. V was shortened by 4 bases and J by 1 base, with 13 bases between the two germline ends. Germline V CDR1 and CDR2: SNHLY, FYNNEI. In DNA form, the CDR3 reads TGTGCCAGCAGTGTACAGGGCTCAACGAACACTGAAGCTTTCTTT. As protein: CASSVQGSTNTEAFF.

This chain connects TRBV27 to TRBJ1-4; D ambiguous. The CDR3 runs to 17 residues. CDR1 and CDR2 from the germline V gene are MNHEY and SMNVEV (reference sequence). With 3 bases removed from V and 2 bases from J, the gap between germline ends came to 16 bases. CDR3 in amino acids: CASSFTPTEGTNEKLFF. The CDR3 DNA reads TGTGCCAGCAGTTTCACCCCCACAGAGGGCACTAATGAAAAACTGTTTTTT.

Concerning this clone: At one boundary the junction diverges from the germline segment, which might be a read error. CDR3: CASGLAGAVEQFF. The CDR3 region has the DNA TGTGCCAGCGGTTTAGCTGGGGCCGTTGAGCAGTTCTTC. V is TRBV12-3 or TRBV12-4 and J is TRBJ2-1, with D perhaps matching TRBD1 (5 bases). This CDR3 comprises 13 residues.

The CDR3 DNA reads as TGTGCCAGCAGCCGACAAGCCCTCCTGGCCCCCACGACTAGCCGCACCGGGGAGCTGTTTTTT. Protein product: CASSRQALLAPTTSRTGELFF. The chain recombines TRBV4-2 with TRBJ2-2; 7 nucleotides agree with TRBD2. CDR1 and CDR2 from the germline V gene are LGHNA and YNFKEQ. This CDR3 is built from 21 residues. After removal of 4 bases from V and 4 bases from J, the junction contained 24 bases not matched to a gene.

The rearrangement joins TRBV9 to TRBJ1-2, with D possibly matching TRBD1 (5 bases). The CDR3 extends over 15 amino acids. V shed 0 bases and J shed 8 bases, with 17 bases lying between them. Germline V CDR1 and CDR2: SGDLS, YYNGEE. The CDR3 loop is CASSVGLRAQGGYTF. CDR3 DNA sequence: TGTGCCAGCAGCGTAGGTCTCAGGGCTCAAGGGGGCTACACCTTC. Supplemented by reference TRBV9 and TRBJ1-2, the full variable domain reads DSGVTQTPKHLITATGQRVTLRCSPRSGDLSVYWYQQSLDQGLQFLIQYYNGEERAKGNILERFSAQQFPDLHSELNLSSLELGDSALYFCASSVGLRAQGGYTFGSGTRLTVV.

This clone was picked up one time. This chain links TRBV15 with TRBJ2-5; 9 bases align to TRBD1. The V segment lost 1 base and the J segment 6 bases; nucleotides outside the gene matches: 6. The CDR3 totals 15 residues. The germline V gene encodes CDR1 LNHNV and CDR2 YYDKDF (reference sequence). The CDR3 protein is CATSRAGTGTKTQYF. The CDR3 bases are TGTGCCACCAGCAGAGCCGGGACAGGGACGAAGACCCAGTACTTC.

V usage is TRBV11-2 and J usage is TRBJ2-5; TRBD1 matches 9 bases. This CDR3 comprises 15 residues. Losses at the gene ends were 4 bases for V and 4 bases for J; bases not matched to a gene: 7. CDR1 and CDR2 from the germline V gene are SGHAT and FQNNGV. The CDR3: CASSYPGQGRETQYF. DNA for the CDR3: TGTGCCAGCAGCTATCCGGGACAGGGAAGAGAGACCCAGTACTTC.

V usage is TRBV15 and J usage is TRBJ2-3, with TRBD2 matching 13 bases. CDR1 and CDR2 from the germline V gene are LNHNV and YYDKDF (reference sequence). The CDR3 covers 15 residues. V trimming: 3 bases; J trimming: 4 bases; junction bases outside the gene matches: 1. The CDR3, as DNA: TGTGCCACCAGCAGGACTAGCGGGAGGCCAGATACGCAGTATTTT. Residues: CATSRTSGRPDTQYF. The full variable domain, completed using reference TRBV15 and TRBJ2-3, is DAMVIQNPRYQVTQFGKPVTLSCSQTLNHNVMYWYQQKSSQAPKLLFHYYDKDFNNEADTPDNFQSRRPNTSFCFLDIRSPGLGDTAMYLCATSRTSGRPDTQYFGPGTRLTVL.

The chain joins TRBV5-1 to TRBJ2-5, with TRBD2 matching over 10 bases. The CDR3 has 18 residues. The germline gives CDR1 SGHRS, CDR2 YFSETQ. After removal of 0 bases from V and 5 bases from J, the junction contained 13 bases not matched to a gene. The CDR3 spells CASSLGLAGAVEWETQYF. The CDR3 coding sequence is TGCGCCAGCAGCTTGGGGCTAGCGGGAGCGGTTGAGTGGGAGACCCAGTACTTC.

The CDR3 DNA follows: TGTGCCAGCAGCTTGGGCGGGGGGGCCGGAGGGAATGAGCAGTTCTTC. It yields the protein CASSLGGGAGGNEQFF. The chain has TRBV5-6 and TRBJ2-1; 9 bases match TRBD2. The CDR3 has 16 residues. Germline lookup yields CDR1 SGHDT and CDR2 YYEEEE. Germline trimming cut 0 bases from V and 7 bases from J; bases unmatched to any gene: 8.

This CDR3 reads CASSYDSSGFVYTQYF. The DNA of the CDR3 is TGTGCCAGCAGTTACGACTCTAGCGGGTTTGTTTATACGCAGTATTTT. The chain employs TRBV6-5 and TRBJ2-3; TRBD2 agrees at 8 bases. V was pared by 2 bases and J by 7 bases, with 11 bases of the junction left unmatched. The CDR3 runs 16 residues. In germline, CDR1 is MNHEY, CDR2 SVGAGI.

This sequence joins TRBV4-3 and TRBJ2-1; tentatively, D is TRBD2 (7 bases). The CDR3 extends over 17 amino acids. Germline V lookup: CDR1 LGHNA, CDR2 YSLEER. V was trimmed by 0 bases and J by 4 bases, leaving 16 bases between them. CDR3 nucleotide sequence: TGCGCCAGCAGCCAAGAGTTAACGGGGGGCCCGTACAATGAGCAGTTCTTC. It encodes CASSQELTGGPYNEQFF.